Presented here are 23 T cell receptor beta chains from one specimen sequenced in a study of control samples from healthy donors and cancer patients. Produced via immunoSEQ multiplex PCR; TCRdb's table is partial and in-frame only. This table holds some 190,000 clones, around 93% found once. The specimen sequenced was blood. These receptors were collected from a man aged 25-40 years in good health.

The CDR3 DNA reads TGTGCCAGCAGCCCGGCCCTCAATAGCAATCAGCCCCAGCATTTT. This codes for CASSPALNSNQPQHF. The chain recombines TRBV5-8 with TRBJ1-5; no firm D call. V lost 4 bases to trimming and J lost 0 bases, with 11 bases between them. Germline lookup yields CDR1 SGHTS and CDR2 YDEGEE. The CDR3 is 15 amino acids.

The chain is built from TRBV6-5 and TRBJ1-4, with 7 bases matching TRBD1. From germline, CDR1 is MNHEY and CDR2 SVGAGI. Losses at the gene ends were 0 bases for V and 8 bases for J; bases not matched to a gene: 6. This CDR3 has 15 amino acids. The CDR3 spells CASSYSFAGGEKLFF. CDR3 nucleotide sequence: TGTGCCAGCAGTTACTCTTTTGCAGGGGGGGAAAAACTGTTTTTT.

This chain joins TRBV2 and TRBJ2-1; the match to TRBD2 covers 7 bases. Germline-derived CDR1 and CDR2 are SNHLY and FYNNEI. The CDR3 totals 13 residues. J lost 10 bases, V lost 3 bases, and 6 bases had no gene match. DNA for the CDR3: TGTGCCAGCAGTGAGAGGGAGCGGGGCGAGCAGTTCTTC. It is translated as CASSERERGEQFF.

This chain connects TRBV7-2 to TRBJ1-1; D unclear. This CDR3 is 17 amino acids long. The V gene lost 2 bases and the J gene lost 1 base, with 17 bases spanning the gap. Per germline, CDR1 SGHTA and CDR2 FQGNSA. For the CDR3, the DNA is TGTGCCAGCAGCTTACAAGGGCCGGCCTTTGGGAACACTGAAGCTTTCTTT. Protein: CASSLQGPAFGNTEAFF.

This clone was seen once. V gene TRBV28 combines with J gene TRBJ1-3, with D possibly TRBD1 on 5 matching bases. The CDR3 has 16 residues. CDR1 is MDHEN and CDR2 is SYDVKM in the germline V gene. Trimming shortened V by 4 bases and J by 4 bases, and 17 bases separated the two germline ends. CDR3 sequence reads: CASSSLRGVYGNTIYF. The CDR3 nucleotides read TGTGCCAGCAGTTCCCTCCGGGGGGTCTACGGAAACACCATATATTTT.

This clone appeared once. This sequence joins TRBV2 and TRBJ1-6, with TRBD1 matching over 9 bases. This CDR3 is 14 amino acids long. The trim removed 7 bases at V and 7 bases at J, leaving 5 bases unmatched. The germline CDR1 and CDR2 sequences are SNHLY and FYNNEI. This chain's CDR3 is CASKWDRENSPLHF. DNA for the CDR3: TGTGCCAGCAAATGGGACAGGGAGAATTCACCCCTCCACTTT.

The CDR3 region is CASSPGTVNTEAFF. CDR3 bases: TGTGCCAGTAGTCCCGGGACAGTTAACACTGAAGCTTTCTTT. The chain is built from TRBV19 and TRBJ1-1; TRBD1 agrees at 7 bases. The germline V gene encodes CDR1 LNHDA and CDR2 SQIVND (reference sequence). With 5 bases clipped from V and 2 bases from J, the junction kept 5 bases outside the gene matches. This CDR3 has 14 amino acids.

The V call is TRBV7-2, the J call TRBJ1-6; 9 bases line up with TRBD1. The germline V gene has CDR1 SGHTA and CDR2 FQGNSA. Trimming cost V 5 bases and J 10 bases; bases outside gene matches: 9. The length of the CDR3 is 15 residues. CDR3 sequence reads: CASSGPGQGWSPLHF. In nucleotides, the CDR3 is TGTGCCAGCAGCGGACCGGGACAGGGTTGGTCACCCCTCCACTTT.

This chain connects TRBV3-1 (or the pseudogene TRBV3-2) to TRBJ2-3; 8 bases map to TRBD2. The CDR3 sequence is 16 residues long. Germline V gene sequence: CDR1 LGHDT, CDR2 YNNKEL (reference sequence). The V and J ends lost 3 bases and 6 bases, in that order; junction bases with no gene match: 11. The CDR3 sequence is CASSQVSGAPADTQYF. The DNA of the CDR3 is TGTGCCAGCAGCCAGGTTAGCGGGGCCCCGGCGGATACGCAGTATTTT.

This clone has just one count. The sample holds other DNA sequences that translate to the same CDR3. The chain has TRBV7-2 and TRBJ2-3, with a weak D call TRBD1 (5 bases). The CDR3 has 14 residues. The germline gives CDR1 SGHTA, CDR2 FQGNSA. Trimming took off 5 bases at V and 3 bases at J, with 12 bases between the two ends. The CDR3: CASSLRQSTDTQYF. CDR3 DNA sequence: TGTGCCAGCAGCCTCAGACAGAGTACAGATACGCAGTATTTT.

In this sample, this clone turned up once. The chain couples TRBV15 to TRBJ1-3; tentatively, D is TRBD1 (6 bases). V lost 1 base, J lost 3 bases, and 13 bases lay in between. Germline V lookup: CDR1 LNHNV, CDR2 YYDKDF (reference sequence). This CDR3 has 16 residues. This chain's CDR3 is CATSRVTGAGGNTIYF. The DNA for the CDR3 is TGTGCCACCAGCAGAGTTACGGGGGCAGGTGGAAACACCATATATTTT.

Here the CDR3 reads CASSVSGGRGNEKLFF. The DNA of the CDR3 is TGTGCCAGCAGCGTCAGTGGGGGAAGAGGTAATGAAAAACTGTTTTTT. The chain joins TRBV9 to TRBJ1-4; D is perhaps TRBD1 (5 bases). V lost 2 bases and J lost 4, with 15 bases in between. This CDR3 has 16 amino acids. Per the germline V gene, CDR1 is SGDLS and CDR2 is YYNGEE. The variable domain in full, completed from reference TRBV9 and TRBJ1-4, reads DSGVTQTPKHLITATGQRVTLRCSPRSGDLSVYWYQQSLDQGLQFLIQYYNGEERAKGNILERFSAQQFPDLHSELNLSSLELGDSALYFCASSVSGGRGNEKLFFGSGTQLSVL.

The rearrangement uses TRBV2 and TRBJ1-5; TRBD1 is a possible D gene (5 bases). The length of the CDR3 is 16 residues. Trimming left V 1 base short and J 6 bases short, with 16 bases between. The germline gives CDR1 SNHLY, CDR2 FYNNEI. The CDR3 protein is CASSEESGAGTQPQHF. The CDR3 coding sequence is TGTGCCAGCAGTGAAGAAAGTGGGGCAGGGACTCAGCCCCAGCATTTT.

This clone was found once. The chain carries TRBV30 and TRBJ1-1; D gene ambiguous. The CDR3 covers 13 residues. The germline CDR1 and CDR2 sequences are GTSNPN and SVGIG (reference sequence). Trimming removed 0 bases from V and 5 bases from J, with 10 bases in between. CDR3 loop: CAWSVGVGTEAFF. Here the CDR3 DNA reads TGTGCCTGGAGTGTGGGTGTTGGGACTGAAGCTTTCTTT.

V usage is TRBV19 and J usage is TRBJ1-1; weak D call: TRBD1 (5 bases). Trimming shortened V by 3 bases and J by 5 bases, and 13 bases separated the two germline ends. The CDR3 covers 14 residues. Germline-derived CDR1 and CDR2 are LNHDA and SQIVND (reference sequence). The CDR3 DNA is TGTGCCAGTAGTATTATCGGGGCTGGGACTGAAGCTTTCTTT. Its protein is CASSIIGAGTEAFF. Looking up the rest from reference TRBV19 and TRBJ1-1 gives the full variable domain: DGGITQSPKYLFRKEGQNVTLSCEQNLNHDAMYWYRQDPGQGLRLIYYSQIVNDFQKGDIAEGYSVSREKKESFPLTVTSAQKNPTAFYLCASSIIGAGTEAFFGQGTRLTVV.

The V call is TRBV13, the J call TRBJ2-1, with D possibly TRBD1 on 7 matching bases. V lost 6 bases, J lost 10 bases, and 28 bases lay in between. CDR1 and CDR2 from the germline V gene are PRHDT and FYEKMQ (reference sequence). The CDR3 covers 17 residues. CDR3 residues: CASRGQIGGSRALEQFF. CDR3 in DNA: TGTGCCAGCAGGGGACAGATTGGGGGGTCTCGAGCTTTAGAGCAGTTCTTC.

The chain recombines TRBV4-1 with TRBJ1-5, with 7 bases aligning to TRBD1. Germline values: CDR1 MGHRA, CDR2 YSYEKL. The junction had 3 bases not matched to a gene; V was cut back by 6 bases and J by 1 base. This CDR3 comprises 14 residues. The CDR3 DNA sequence: TGCGCCAGCAGATCGACAGGGAGCAATCAGCCCCAGCATTTT. Translating gives CASRSTGSNQPQHF.

The genes are TRBV6-1 and TRBJ2-1; no clear D gene. The germline gives CDR1 MNHNS, CDR2 SASEGT. V gave up 4 bases and J gave up 3 bases, with 19 bases separating them. This CDR3 has 17 amino acids. The CDR3 nucleotides are TGTGCCAGCAGTGGTAAGTCCGTGCAGCCCAGCTACAATGAGCAGTTCTTC. Translated, it gives CASSGKSVQPSYNEQFF.

The chain uses TRBV10-2 and TRBJ2-3, with D unclear. V was pared by 5 bases and J by 5 bases, with 8 bases between. There are 12 residues in the CDR3. Germline lookup yields CDR1 WSHSY and CDR2 SAAADI. The CDR3 reads CASSTTLDTQYF. CDR3 DNA: TGCGCCAGCAGTACGACCCTAGATACGCAGTATTTT.

This clone showed up just once. CDR3 amino acids: CASSQRLEREQYF. In nucleotides, the CDR3 is TGTGCCAGCAGCCAACGGTTGGAGCGGGAGCAGTACTTC. The chain couples TRBV14 to TRBJ2-7; D is possibly TRBD2 (5 bases). V dropped 2 bases and J dropped 7 bases, with 12 bases sitting between them. This CDR3 is 13 amino acids long. Germline CDR1 is SGHDN and CDR2 is FVKESK.

The rearrangement joins TRBV18 to TRBJ2-2, with 11 bases lining up with TRBD2. Germline-derived CDR1 and CDR2 are KGHSH and LQKENI. V gave up 3 bases and J gave up 1 base; unmatched junction bases: 7. The CDR3 loop spans 18 amino acids. CDR3 coding DNA: TGTGCCAGCTCACCCTCCACTAGCGGGGGTTTGAACACCGGGGAGCTGTTTTTT. Amino acids: CASSPSTSGGLNTGELFF.

The V and J genes are TRBV19 and TRBJ2-2; D might be TRBD1 or TRBD2, each matching 5 bases. The CDR3 length is 14 residues. Germline loops: CDR1 LNHDA, CDR2 SQIVND (reference sequence). Trimming took off 6 bases at V and 5 bases at J, with 13 bases between the two ends. CDR3 in amino acids: CASRGTSWTGELFF. The CDR3 nucleotides are TGTGCCAGTAGGGGGACCTCATGGACCGGGGAGCTGTTTTTT.

The chain carries TRBV11-1 and TRBJ1-2; TRBD1 matches at 7 bases. V was pared by 5 bases and J by 4 bases, with 4 bases of the junction left unmatched. The CDR3 spans 13 residues. The V gene's germline CDR1 is SGHAT and CDR2 FQDESV (reference sequence). CDR3 residues: CASSTTGSYGYTF. The CDR3 region has the DNA TGTGCCAGCAGCACGACAGGGTCCTATGGCTACACCTTC. Filled out from reference TRBV11-1 and TRBJ1-2, the complete variable domain reads EAEVAQSPRYKITEKSQAVAFWCDPISGHATLYWYRQILGQGPELLVQFQDESVVDDSQLPKDRFSAERLKGVDSTLKIQPAELGDSAMYLCASSTTGSYGYTFGSGTRLTVV.